This TCR beta chain is from a study of metastatic and nonmetastatic thyroid tumors. Study details: Repertoire comparison spanned blood and tumor or nodule tissue of malignant and benign thyroid patients.

Authors' analysis steps: Construction of a distant-metastasis classifier for papillary thyroid cancer relied on CDR3 differences across clinicopathological groups. TCRdb re-called clones via MiXCR from the PCR reads. The V and J calls, along with clone size, are taken from TCRdb and not from the paper's own processing. The sample holds roughly 33,000 clones; over 15% are singletons and the top ten take 6.5% to 8.5%. As for this clone: Its cognate antigen is unknown. A much larger clone differs from this one at a single base, so this may be a read error. Other nucleotide sequences from this sample produce the same CDR3.

General study findings and limits: The reported finding was significantly higher TCR beta diversity in malignant thyroid tumors relative to benign nodules, in blood and tumor.

No treatment of any kind had been given to any patient before thyroid surgery. Germline assignment: CDR1 DFQATT and CDR2 SNEGSKA (reference sequence). The CDR3 loop spans 14 amino acids. V shed 4 bases, J shed 6 bases, and the junction held 9 bases outside the gene matches. The sequenced sample consisted of blood. The receptor's source is a female donor with papillary thyroid cancer or a benign thyroid nodule (not recorded which). Some clones in this sample may be carry-over from other donors' samples. The V and J genes are TRBV20-1 and TRBJ2-7, with TRBD2 identical over 10 bases. CDR3 coding DNA: TGCAGTGCTATCGGGACTAGCGAACGCCGCGAGCAGTACTTC. Translated, it gives CSAIGTSERREQYF.